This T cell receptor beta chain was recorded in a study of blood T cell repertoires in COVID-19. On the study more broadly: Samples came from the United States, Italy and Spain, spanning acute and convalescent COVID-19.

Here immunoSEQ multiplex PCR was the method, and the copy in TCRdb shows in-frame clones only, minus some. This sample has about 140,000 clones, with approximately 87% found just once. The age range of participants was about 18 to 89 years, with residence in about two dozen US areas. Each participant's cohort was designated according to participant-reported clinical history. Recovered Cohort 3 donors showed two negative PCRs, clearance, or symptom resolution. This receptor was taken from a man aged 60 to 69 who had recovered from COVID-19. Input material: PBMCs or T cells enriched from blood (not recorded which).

CDR3 sequence reads: CASSLSSGTEAFF. The CDR3 region has the DNA TGTGCCAGCAGCTTAAGTTCGGGGACTGAAGCTTTCTTT. The chain joins TRBV7-8 to TRBJ1-1; D unclear. The V and J ends lost 2 bases and 5 bases respectively, with 9 bases between them. Germline V lookup: CDR1 SGHVS, CDR2 FQNEAQ. This CDR3 has 13 residues.